This T cell receptor beta chain was obtained from a study of T cell repertoires in cytomegalovirus infection. Study context: Indications came from public TCR beta signatures; they pointed to CMV infection and to a matching HLA type.

The CDR3 length is 17 residues. J lost 5 bases, V lost 3 bases, and 13 bases had no gene match. The germline CDR1 and CDR2 sequences are LGHNA and YSLEER. Points on this clonotype: The antigen is not known.

TCRdb reprocessed the reads with MiXCR, giving one entry per CDR3 protein. The sample has roughly 700,000 distinct CDR3 sequences, 30% to 40% seen once. The specimen was cultured PBMCs, collected from culture after CMV antigen stimulation. The chain couples TRBV4-3 to TRBJ2-1; 7 bases are a match to TRBD1. This receptor was obtained from a human donor in good health (CMV status not recorded). Some clones in this sample may be carry-over from other donors' samples. The CDR3 DNA follows: TGCGCCAGCAGCCACCTACCCGGGACAGACGCCAACAATGAGCAGTTCTTC. It codes for CASSHLPGTDANNEQFF.